The 13 T cell receptor beta chains listed next were all sequenced from one sample in a study of early T cells in non-severe SARS-CoV-2 infection. MiXCR, applied by TCRdb to the 5' RACE reads, yields one record per CDR3 protein. The sample shows 28,000 or so distinct CDR3 sequences, around 4% of them seen only once. Sequenced material: whole blood. The source is an adult who was a healthcare worker with PCR-confirmed SARS-CoV-2 infection or an uninfected control (not recorded which).

This clonotype has a count of ten or more. This chain links TRBV30 with TRBJ1-2; tentative D call: TRBD1 (6 bases). Germline V lookup: CDR1 GTSNPN, CDR2 SVGIG (reference sequence). Trimming took 5 bases from V and 2 from J, leaving 12 bases between them. This CDR3 is 13 amino acids long. The CDR3 protein is CAWGQGPNYGYTF. CDR3 coding DNA: TGTGCCTGGGGGCAGGGGCCGAACTATGGCTACACCTTC.

This clonotype was observed many times. The CDR3 reads CASSFSLFGEAFF. CDR3 nucleotide sequence: TGCGCCAGCAGCTTCTCCCTGTTTGGGGAAGCTTTCTTT. The rearrangement uses TRBV5-1 and TRBJ1-1; D remains unclear. CDR1 is SGHRS, CDR2 YFSETQ, per germline. This CDR3 region has 13 residues. V was trimmed by 2 bases and J by 8 bases, leaving 13 bases between them.

This clonotype has more than one count but fewer than ten. The chain joins TRBV15 to TRBJ2-7, with TRBD2 as a possible D gene (6 bases). The V gene's germline CDR1 is LNHNV and CDR2 YYDKDF (reference sequence). The V end was cut by 1 base, the J end by 4 bases, with 14 bases between. The CDR3 is 15 residues long. The CDR3 reads CATSRGSGRVYEQYF. CDR3 DNA: TGTGCCACCAGCAGAGGTAGCGGCCGGGTGTACGAGCAGTACTTC.

For the CDR3, the DNA is TGTGCCAGCAGCGCCCTAGCGGGAGAGTTCGGGGAGCTGTTTTTT. It yields the protein CASSALAGEFGELFF. V is TRBV9 and J is TRBJ2-2; 10 nucleotides match TRBD2. The V segment lost 3 bases and the J segment 7 bases; nucleotides outside the gene matches: 6. The CDR3 loop spans 15 amino acids. Germline CDR1 and CDR2: SGDLS and YYNGEE.

On this clonotype itself: This may be a read error: a much more frequent sequence differs by one nucleotide. The chain uses TRBV29-1 and TRBJ1-1, with D uncertain. V gave up 7 bases and J gave up 6 bases, with 9 bases separating them. This CDR3 is 10 amino acids long. The germline CDR1 and CDR2 sequences are SQVTM and ANQGSEA. This CDR3 reads CSAYPSEAFF. DNA for the CDR3: TGCAGCGCGTACCCCTCTGAAGCTTTCTTT.

This clonotype was recorded many times. The CDR3 sequence: CASSNPDRSSGNTIYF. Here the CDR3 DNA reads TGTGCCAGCAGTAACCCAGACAGGAGCTCTGGAAACACCATATATTTT. The chain joins TRBV6-6 to TRBJ1-3; possible D gene TRBD1, 6 bases. Trimming pared 5 bases from V and 0 bases from J, leaving 14 bases between. Germline V gene sequence: CDR1 MNHNY, CDR2 SVGAGI (reference sequence). The CDR3 runs to 16 residues.

This clonotype has at least ten counts. V and J are TRBV7-2 and TRBJ2-5, with D possibly being TRBD2 (7 bases). V lost 1 base to trimming and J lost 1 base, with 10 bases between them. The length of the CDR3 is 15 residues. Germline V gene sequence: CDR1 SGHTA, CDR2 FQGNSA. The CDR3, as DNA: TGTGCCAGCAGCTTAGTGCGGGGGCTCCAAGAGACCCAGTACTTC. Translated, it gives CASSLVRGLQETQYF.

There are many counts of this clonotype. The chain recombines TRBV9 with TRBJ1-1, with a possible D match to TRBD1 (6 bases). This CDR3 contains 15 residues. In germline, CDR1 is SGDLS, CDR2 YYNGEE. With 4 bases removed from V and 7 bases from J, the gap between germline ends came to 20 bases. The CDR3 region is CASSPDPAGVGEAFF. The CDR3 bases are TGTGCCAGCAGCCCGGATCCGGCAGGGGTCGGTGAAGCTTTCTTT.

This clonotype was observed at least ten times. The chain carries TRBV3-1 and TRBJ2-1, with 7 bases identical to TRBD1. V shed 7 bases and J 3 bases; nucleotides not matched to a gene: 9. Germline values: CDR1 LGHDT, CDR2 YNNKEL (reference sequence). This CDR3 comprises 15 residues. CDR3 bases: TGTGCCAGCACCTTCCTTCGGGACAGCTACAATGAGCAGTTCTTC. Its protein is CASTFLRDSYNEQFF.

This clonotype has at least ten counts. This chain joins TRBV15 and TRBJ2-3, with 7 bases fitting TRBD2. Trimming took 1 base from V and 4 from J; bases not matched to a gene: 11. Germline loops: CDR1 LNHNV, CDR2 YYDKDF (reference sequence). The CDR3 length is 17 residues. The CDR3 DNA reads as TGTGCCACCAGCAGAGTCGTATCAGCGGGACCTGCAGATACGCAGTATTTT. Amino acids: CATSRVVSAGPADTQYF. The entire variable domain, with the rest obtained from reference TRBV15 and TRBJ2-3, is as follows: DAMVIQNPRYQVTQFGKPVTLSCSQTLNHNVMYWYQQKSSQAPKLLFHYYDKDFNNEADTPDNFQSRRPNTSFCFLDIRSPGLGDTAMYLCATSRVVSAGPADTQYFGPGTRLTVL.

Ten or more counts support this clonotype. CDR3 sequence (DNA): TGTGCCAGCAGCCTTGACAGGGGGGCTATCAATGAGCAGTTCTTC. Its translation is CASSLDRGAINEQFF. The V and J genes are TRBV7-3 and TRBJ2-1; 9 bases align to TRBD1. Losses at the gene ends were 5 bases for V and 6 bases for J; bases not matched to a gene: 8. Germline CDR1 is SGHTA and CDR2 is FQGTGA. The CDR3 is 15 amino acids.

This clonotype was observed many times. V and J are TRBV6-1 and TRBJ1-1, with D maybe TRBD1 (5 bases). CDR1 and CDR2 from the germline V gene are MNHNS and SASEGT. The CDR3 runs to 15 residues. Trimming left V 1 base short and J 4 bases short, with 13 bases between. This chain's CDR3 is CASSEVQGGSTEAFF. CDR3 nucleotides: TGTGCCAGCAGTGAAGTCCAGGGAGGAAGCACTGAAGCTTTCTTT.

This clonotype has a count of ten or more. The rearrangement links TRBV9 to TRBJ1-2, with unresolved D. In germline, CDR1 is SGDLS, CDR2 YYNGEE. The CDR3 extends over 16 amino acids. Trimming removed 2 bases at V and 8 bases at J, with 22 bases between. Written as DNA, the CDR3 is TGTGCCAGCAGCGTCCAAATCACCGGTATTAGCTCCGGCTACACCTTC. Protein: CASSVQITGISSGYTF. Looking up the rest from reference TRBV9 and TRBJ1-2 gives the full variable domain: DSGVTQTPKHLITATGQRVTLRCSPRSGDLSVYWYQQSLDQGLQFLIQYYNGEERAKGNILERFSAQQFPDLHSELNLSSLELGDSALYFCASSVQITGISSGYTFGSGTRLTVV.